This passage covers 26 T cell receptor beta chains from one sample sequenced in a study of chemoradiotherapy in HPV16-positive cancers. Libraries were prepared by immunoSEQ multiplex PCR; TCRdb keeps only in-frame clonotypes and omits some of them. The sample yields about 510 clones, just over 85% seen once. This sample comprised tumor tissue, obtained from a patient who underwent chemoradiotherapy. The source is a human donor with HPV-associated anogenital cancer.

The chain has TRBV10-3 and TRBJ1-1, with 9 bases that match TRBD1. There are 16 residues in the CDR3. Trimming took 0 bases from V and 1 from J; bases not matched to a gene: 3. Germline V gene lookup returns CDR1 ENHRY and CDR2 SYGVKD. The CDR3 DNA follows: TGTGCCATCAGTGAGTCGGACAGGGGAGGGAACACTGAAGCTTTCTTT. It yields the protein CAISESDRGGNTEAFF.

The rearrangement joins TRBV14 to TRBJ2-5; TRBD1 agrees at 11 bases. The J segment lost 0 bases and the V segment lost 3 bases, leaving 3 bases of the junction unmatched. The CDR3 sequence is 16 residues long. The germline CDR1 and CDR2 sequences are SGHDN and FVKESK. The CDR3 DNA sequence: TGTGCCAGCAGCCAGTGGGACAGGGGGAACCAAGAGACCCAGTACTTC. This codes for CASSQWDRGNQETQYF.

The chain employs TRBV6-5 and TRBJ2-1, with a tentative D call TRBD2 (7 bases). The germline V gene has CDR1 MNHEY and CDR2 SVGAGI. Trimming pared 10 bases from V and 4 bases from J, leaving 20 bases between. This CDR3 spans 15 amino acids. The CDR3, as DNA: TGTGCCACCCAGTCGAGGGGGGGCCCGTACAATGAGCAGTTCTTC. Its translation: CATQSRGGPYNEQFF.

The V and J genes are TRBV6-5 and TRBJ2-2; a weak D match, TRBD1 (5 bases). V lost 6 bases to trimming and J lost 0 bases, with 8 bases between them. Germline CDR1 and CDR2: MNHEY and SVGAGI. The CDR3 length is 14 residues. The CDR3 loop is CASRQDTNTGELFF. Here the CDR3 DNA reads TGTGCCAGCAGACAGGATACGAACACCGGGGAGCTGTTTTTT.

In this sample, this clone turned up a few times. This chain joins TRBV4-1 and TRBJ1-5; D call uncertain. The V and J ends lost 0 bases and 6 bases respectively, with 15 bases between them. Germline V gene sequence: CDR1 MGHRA, CDR2 YSYEKL. The CDR3 extends over 16 amino acids. This CDR3 reads CASSQDLYRGTQPQHF. CDR3 coding DNA: TGCGCCAGCAGCCAAGATCTATACAGAGGTACTCAGCCCCAGCATTTT.

This rearrangement joins TRBV19 to TRBJ2-2; weak D call: TRBD2 (6 bases). The CDR3 consists of 12 residues. Trimming took 9 bases from V and 7 from J, leaving 12 bases between them. The germline gives CDR1 LNHDA, CDR2 SQIVND (reference sequence). The CDR3 loop reads CASRRAIGELFF. DNA of the CDR3: TGTGCCAGCCGGAGGGCGATCGGGGAGCTGTTTTTT.

The chain employs TRBV29-1 and TRBJ2-7; 7 bases are a match to TRBD1. V was clipped by 4 bases and J by 2 bases; unmatched bases: 2. CDR1 and CDR2 from the germline V gene are SQVTM and ANQGSEA. CDR3 length: 12 residues. As DNA, the CDR3 is TGCAGCGTTGGGCAGGGGGCCTACGAGCAGTACTTC. Translated: CSVGQGAYEQYF.

The genes are TRBV30 and TRBJ1-6, with TRBD1 as a possible D gene (6 bases). CDR1 and CDR2 from the germline V gene are GTSNPN and SVGIG (reference sequence). The V gene lost 3 bases and the J gene lost 5 bases, with 11 bases spanning the gap. The CDR3 spans 14 residues. The DNA of the CDR3 is TGTGCCTGGAGCCCAGGGGTTGATAATTCACCCCTCCACTTT. Protein: CAWSPGVDNSPLHF.

The chain carries TRBV28 and TRBJ2-7; the D is unclear. Per germline, CDR1 MDHEN and CDR2 SYDVKM. Trimming took off 5 bases at V and 2 bases at J, with 4 bases between the two ends. This CDR3 region has 11 residues. CDR3: CASSGTYEQYF. The CDR3 nucleotides read TGTGCCAGCAGTGGAACCTACGAGCAGTACTTC.

The chain has TRBV30 and TRBJ2-7; TRBD1 aligns across 10 bases. Losses at the gene ends were 0 bases for V and 4 bases for J; bases not matched to a gene: 6. CDR3 length: 15 residues. Germline V gives CDR1 GTSNPN, CDR2 SVGIG (reference sequence). The CDR3: CAWSVPGTGAYEQYF. The CDR3, as DNA: TGTGCCTGGAGTGTCCCCGGGACAGGGGCTTACGAGCAGTACTTC.

V gene TRBV10-3 combines with J gene TRBJ2-3; the match to TRBD1 covers 8 bases. The CDR3 spans 14 residues. The trim removed 10 bases at V and 1 base at J, leaving 7 bases unmatched. In germline, CDR1 is ENHRY, CDR2 SYGVKD. CDR3 sequence: CATSDREGTDTQYF. The CDR3 bases are TGTGCCACCTCGGACAGGGAGGGCACAGATACGCAGTATTTT.

The chain couples TRBV29-1 to TRBJ1-1, with D possibly being TRBD1 (5 bases). Germline V lookup: CDR1 SQVTM, CDR2 ANQGSEA. The CDR3 runs 13 residues. The V gene lost 0 bases and the J gene lost 3 bases, with 8 bases spanning the gap. The DNA for the CDR3 is TGCAGCGTTGAAGAGGGGGGGGACACTGAAGCTTTCTTT. Encoded protein: CSVEEGGDTEAFF.

The chain employs TRBV9 and TRBJ1-1; D is ambiguous. Deletions cut 3 bases from V and 3 bases from J, with 9 bases between. Germline V lookup: CDR1 SGDLS, CDR2 YYNGEE. This CDR3 has 13 amino acids. CDR3 amino acids: CASSARTDTEAFF. CDR3 nucleotide sequence: TGTGCCAGCAGCGCCCGGACCGACACTGAAGCTTTCTTT.

The chain couples TRBV10-1 to TRBJ2-3; D remains unclear. V was pared by 4 bases and J by 2 bases, with 7 bases between. The germline CDR1 and CDR2 sequences are WNHNN and SYGVQD (reference sequence). This CDR3 is 13 amino acids long. Here the CDR3 DNA reads TGCGCCAGCAGTGGAGCTCTCACAGATACGCAGTATTTT. Protein sequence: CASSGALTDTQYF.

The chain links TRBV7-2 to TRBJ1-1; 10 positions match TRBD1. Germline V CDR1 and CDR2: SGHTA, FQGNSA. Trimming removed 5 bases from V and 5 bases from J; junction bases left unmatched: 2. The CDR3 totals 13 residues. CDR3 residues: CASSRTGGTEAFF. The CDR3 nucleotides read TGTGCCAGCAGCCGGACAGGGGGGACTGAAGCTTTCTTT.

The chain recombines TRBV7-3 with TRBJ1-2; 11 bases map to TRBD1. The V and J ends lost 3 bases and 12 bases, in that order; junction bases with no gene match: 9. The germline V gene has CDR1 SGHTA and CDR2 FQGTGA. This CDR3 is built from 14 residues. The CDR3: CASSLRGQGDVNTF. For the CDR3, the DNA is TGTGCCAGCAGCTTGAGGGGACAGGGGGATGTAAACACCTTC.

CDR3 loop: CASSHRTSGRSNEQFF. DNA for the CDR3: TGTGCCAGCAGTCATCGGACTAGCGGGAGAAGCAATGAGCAGTTCTTC. The chain couples TRBV6-6 to TRBJ2-1, with 13 positions matching TRBD2. V gave up 5 bases and J gave up 6 bases; unmatched junction bases: 7. The CDR3 has 16 residues. Germline V CDR1 and CDR2: MNHNY, SVGAGI (reference sequence).

This clone was counted a single time. This sequence joins TRBV4-1 and TRBJ1-5; TRBD1 agrees at 9 bases. This CDR3 is built from 16 residues. With 2 bases clipped from V and 5 bases from J, the junction kept 7 bases outside the gene matches. Per the germline V gene, CDR1 is MGHRA and CDR2 is YSYEKL. Here the CDR3 DNA reads TGCGCCAGCAGCCAACTCGGACAGGGGAGAGATCAGCCCCAGCATTTT. Its protein product is CASSQLGQGRDQPQHF.

The chain has TRBV5-1 and TRBJ1-1; TRBD1 might be the D (5 bases). The CDR3 is 14 amino acids. Trimming cost V 7 bases and J 1 base, with 14 bases left between them. From germline, CDR1 is SGHRS and CDR2 YFSETQ. In nucleotides, the CDR3 is TGCGCCAGCGCGACCGGGGGACCGAACACTGAAGCTTTCTTT. Residues: CASATGGPNTEAFF.

CDR3 nucleotide sequence: TGTGCCAGCAGTGAGAGGGGTTCTAGCAATCAGCCCCAGCATTTT. The encoded protein is CASSERGSSNQPQHF. V and J are TRBV2 and TRBJ1-5, with D possibly being TRBD1 (5 bases). Germline V gene data show CDR1 as SNHLY and CDR2 as FYNNEI. V lost 3 bases and J 0 bases, leaving 9 bases between the germline ends. The CDR3 has 15 amino acids.

The chain carries TRBV6-6 and TRBJ2-7; 9 nucleotides line up with TRBD1. J lost 5 bases, V lost 4 bases, and 6 bases had no gene match. The CDR3 extends over 14 amino acids. Germline-derived CDR1 and CDR2 are MNHNY and SVGAGI (reference sequence). The CDR3 nucleotides read TGTGCCAGCAGTTCAGGGACAGGGAGGGACGAGCAGTACTTC. Translation gives CASSSGTGRDEQYF.

The rearrangement joins TRBV9 to TRBJ2-1; no definite D call. V was pared by 0 bases and J by 5 bases, with 9 bases between. Germline assignment: CDR1 SGDLS and CDR2 YYNGEE. The length of the CDR3 is 14 residues. Here the CDR3 DNA reads TGTGCCAGCAGCGTAGAAGGCTGGAACAATGAGCAGTTCTTC. Protein: CASSVEGWNNEQFF. Using reference TRBV9 and TRBJ2-1 for the parts outside the CDR3, the full variable domain is DSGVTQTPKHLITATGQRVTLRCSPRSGDLSVYWYQQSLDQGLQFLIQYYNGEERAKGNILERFSAQQFPDLHSELNLSSLELGDSALYFCASSVEGWNNEQFFGPGTRLTVL.

The rearrangement links TRBV4-3 to TRBJ2-1; 9 bases agree with TRBD2. CDR3 length: 17 amino acids. The V and J ends lost 4 bases and 8 bases, in that order; junction bases with no gene match: 15. Per germline, CDR1 LGHNA and CDR2 YSLEER. The CDR3 DNA follows: TGCGCCAGCAGCCCATACGGGGGCGGGGGGGCCGGGGATGAGCAGTTCTTC. This sequence encodes CASSPYGGGGAGDEQFF.

The V gene is TRBV4-3, the J gene TRBJ2-3; the D is unclear. V lost 0 bases to trimming and J lost 2 bases, with 15 bases between them. CDR1 is LGHNA, CDR2 YSLEER, per germline. This CDR3 comprises 17 residues. CDR3 amino acids: CASSQDLGSRSTDTQYF. CDR3 in DNA: TGCGCCAGCAGCCAAGATTTAGGCAGCCGATCCACAGATACGCAGTATTTT.

The chain is built from TRBV5-8 and TRBJ2-7; D tentatively fits TRBD1 or TRBD2 (5 bases each). The germline V gene encodes CDR1 SGHTS and CDR2 YDEGEE. Between the trimmed V and J ends, which lost 4 bases and 8 bases, there was a span of 19 bases. The CDR3 extends over 14 amino acids. Here the CDR3 reads CASSPGTDSTKQYF. The CDR3 DNA reads as TGTGCCAGCAGCCCAGGGACGGATTCTACGAAGCAGTACTTC.

The rearrangement joins TRBV2 to TRBJ1-5, with 7 bases matching TRBD1. V was clipped by 4 bases and J by 3 bases; unmatched bases: 3. The CDR3 loop spans 14 amino acids. CDR1 and CDR2 from the germline V gene are SNHLY and FYNNEI. In DNA, the CDR3 is TGTGCCAGCAGTGGAGGGACAGACAATCAGCCCCAGCATTTT. Amino acid sequence: CASSGGTDNQPQHF. Complete variable domain (other parts from reference TRBV2 and TRBJ1-5): EPEVTQTPSHQVTQMGQEVILRCVPISNHLYFYWYRQILGQKVEFLVSFYNNEISEKSEIFDDQFSVERPDGSNFTLKIRSTKLEDSAMYFCASSGGTDNQPQHFGDGTRLSIL.